Following are 8 T cell receptor beta chains from one sample sequenced in a study of CD8+ T cells in alopecia areata (dated by TCRdb to 2017 to 2018). The protocol used for the library was the immunoSEQ multiplex PCR assay. For TCR sequencing, RNA was extracted from every sample and reverse transcribed into cDNA to serve as template. TCRdb retrieved this table from immuneACCESS and kept in-frame rearrangements only. Not all clones are present; in checked studies, unresolved V genes account for under half, and no reason is known for the remainder. The table for this sample lists 150,000 to 200,000 clones; roughly 60% of them were counted only once. The ten top clones hold around 1.8% of the sample. The time point label of this sample denotes: baseline before oral tofacitinib. The material sequenced was CD4+ T cells sorted from blood, taken at week 0. The receptor set was obtained from a human donor with alopecia areata.

J is TRBJ2-3 and V is TRBV29-1; D not certain. Per the germline V gene, CDR1 is SQVTM and CDR2 is ANQGSEA. The CDR3 length is 12 residues. Between the trimmed V and J ends, which lost 5 bases and 4 bases, there was a span of 10 bases. CDR3 region: CSVLDGSDTQYF. The CDR3 DNA follows: TGCAGCGTTCTCGATGGGTCAGATACGCAGTATTTT.

The CDR3 region has the DNA TGTGCCTGGGGAATGACGGTTTCGCCCCTCCACTTT. Translated: CAWGMTVSPLHF. The chain recombines TRBV30 with TRBJ1-6; D call uncertain. Germline assignment: CDR1 GTSNPN and CDR2 SVGIG (reference sequence). Trimming removed 5 bases from V and 13 bases from J, with 15 bases in between. The CDR3 is made up of 12 amino acids.

The V call is TRBV29-1, the J call TRBJ1-1; 8 nucleotides match TRBD1. Losses at the gene ends were 6 bases for V and 4 bases for J; bases not matched to a gene: 7. The CDR3 extends over 13 amino acids. Per germline, CDR1 SQVTM and CDR2 ANQGSEA. The CDR3 DNA sequence: TGCAGCGTAGACACAACAGGGGGCACTGAAGCTTTCTTT. It specifies CSVDTTGGTEAFF. The full variable domain, with the rest looked up from reference TRBV29-1 and TRBJ1-1, is SAVISQKPSRDICQRGTSLTIQCQVDSQVTMMFWYRQQPGQSLTLIATANQGSEATYESGFVIDKFPISRPNLTFSTLTVSNMSPEDSSIYLCSVDTTGGTEAFFGQGTRLTVV.

This sequence joins TRBV7-6 and TRBJ2-3; possibly TRBD1 for D (5 bases). Germline V gives CDR1 SGHVS, CDR2 FNYEAQ. Trimming took off 3 bases at V and 4 bases at J, with 14 bases between the two ends. This CDR3 contains 15 residues. CDR3 amino acids: CASSFGAIMSDTQYF. In DNA, the CDR3 is TGTGCCAGCAGCTTTGGGGCAATTATGTCAGATACGCAGTATTTT. Looking up the rest from reference TRBV7-6 and TRBJ2-3 gives the full variable domain: GAGVSQSPRYKVTKRGQDVALRCDPISGHVSLYWYRQALGQGPEFLTYFNYEAQQDKSGLPNDRFSAERPEGSISTLTIQRTEQRDSAMYRCASSFGAIMSDTQYFGPGTRLTVL.

The V gene is TRBV30, the J gene TRBJ2-3, with a weak D call TRBD2 (6 bases). Germline CDR1 and CDR2: GTSNPN and SVGIG (reference sequence). The CDR3 extends over 16 amino acids. Trimming removed 0 bases from V and 0 bases from J, with 13 bases in between. DNA for the CDR3: TGTGCCTGGAGTGTACGGAGACTAGTGAGCACAGATACGCAGTATTTT. Its protein is CAWSVRRLVSTDTQYF.

The genes are TRBV7-2 and TRBJ2-4; D uncertain. CDR1 and CDR2 (germline): SGHTA, FQGNSA. Trimming pared 4 bases from V and 6 bases from J, leaving 10 bases between. The CDR3 has 13 amino acids. The CDR3 spells CASSSMIGNIQYF. CDR3 sequence (DNA): TGTGCCAGCAGCTCTATGATTGGAAACATTCAGTACTTC. The full variable domain, with the rest looked up from reference TRBV7-2 and TRBJ2-4, is GAGVSQSPSNKVTEKGKDVELRCDPISGHTALYWYRQSLGQGLEFLIYFQGNSAPDKSGLPSDRFSAERTGGSVSTLTIQRTQQEDSAVYLCASSSMIGNIQYFGAGTRLSVL.

The chain is built from TRBV7-8 and TRBJ2-6; possibly TRBD1 for D (6 bases). The V end was cut by 0 bases, the J end by 2 bases, with 11 bases between. Germline assignment: CDR1 SGHVS and CDR2 FQNEAQ. The CDR3 contains 17 residues. CDR3 DNA sequence: TGTGCCAGCAGCTTAGCGGTAGGGGGAACTGGGGCCAACGTCCTGACTTTC. Its protein product is CASSLAVGGTGANVLTF. The variable domain in full, completed from reference TRBV7-8 and TRBJ2-6, reads GAGVSQSPRYKVAKRGQDVALRCDPISGHVSLFWYQQALGQGPEFLTYFQNEAQLDKSGLPSDRFFAERPEGSVSTLKIQRTQQEDSAVYLCASSLAVGGTGANVLTFGAGSRLTVL.

The CDR3: CASSPGTELKYGYTF. The CDR3 DNA sequence: TGCGCCAGCAGCCCCGGGACCGAACTAAAATATGGCTACACCTTC. V usage is TRBV4-3 and J usage is TRBJ1-2; TRBD1 is a possible D gene (5 bases). Trimming took off 4 bases at V and 5 bases at J, with 17 bases between the two ends. From germline, CDR1 is LGHNA and CDR2 YSLEER. The CDR3 consists of 15 residues.